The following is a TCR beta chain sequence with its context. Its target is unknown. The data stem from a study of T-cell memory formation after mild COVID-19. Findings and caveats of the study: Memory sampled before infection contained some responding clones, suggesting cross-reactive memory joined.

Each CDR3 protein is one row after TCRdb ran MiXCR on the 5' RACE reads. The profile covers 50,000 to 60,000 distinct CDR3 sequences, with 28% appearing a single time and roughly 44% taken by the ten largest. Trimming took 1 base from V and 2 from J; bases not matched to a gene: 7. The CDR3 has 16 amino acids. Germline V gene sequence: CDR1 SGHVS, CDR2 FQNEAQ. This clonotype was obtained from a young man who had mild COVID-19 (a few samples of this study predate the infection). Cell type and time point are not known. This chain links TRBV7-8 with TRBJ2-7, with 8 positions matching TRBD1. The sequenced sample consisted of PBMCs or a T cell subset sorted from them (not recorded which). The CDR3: CASSLVGTGYTYEQYF. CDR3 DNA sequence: TGTGCCAGCAGCTTAGTGGGGACAGGTTACACCTACGAGCAGTACTTC.